One and the same sample provided the 21 T cell receptor beta chains below, sequenced in a study of OX40 agonist ivuxolimab in advanced cancers. Produced via immunoSEQ multiplex PCR; TCRdb's table is partial and in-frame only. The repertoire includes about 73,000 clones, under 95% of them detected once, and roughly 10% sits in the top ten. Sequenced material: CD4+ or CD8+ T cells sorted from blood, taken in a trial of the OX40 agonist ivuxolimab. These receptors were obtained from an adult with an advanced solid tumor such as melanoma, head and neck, liver or kidney cancer.

This chain joins TRBV21-1 and TRBJ2-1; the D segment call TRBD2 is taken from the table without a DNA check. TRBV21-1 is noted as a pseudogene. The length of the CDR3 is 16 residues. CDR3 sequence (DNA): TGTGCCAGCAGCACTCGGACTAGCGGGGTCCGGGATGAGCAGTTCTTC. It codes for CASSTRTSGVRDEQFF.

J is TRBJ2-4 and V is TRBV27, with a tentative D call TRBD1 (6 bases). The V and J ends lost 6 bases and 5 bases respectively, with 14 bases between them. CDR3 size: 14 residues. From germline, CDR1 is MNHEY and CDR2 SMNVEV (reference sequence). The CDR3 spells CASSPTGLQNIQYF. DNA for the CDR3: TGTGCCAGCAGCCCTACAGGGTTACAAAACATTCAGTACTTC.

V is TRBV7-6 and J is TRBJ2-1; possible D gene TRBD2, 6 bases. CDR3 length equals 15 residues. The germline gives CDR1 SGHVS, CDR2 FNYEAQ. V dropped 1 base and J dropped 8 bases, with 15 bases sitting between them. The CDR3 sequence: CASSLEASGGYEQFF. The DNA for the CDR3 is TGTGCCAGCAGCTTAGAAGCCTCCGGGGGTTATGAGCAGTTCTTC.

The chain combines TRBV5-1 with TRBJ2-7; perhaps TRBD1 as D (7 bases). The CDR3 sequence is 13 residues long. From germline, CDR1 is SGHRS and CDR2 YFSETQ. Trimming shortened V by 8 bases and J by 4 bases, and 16 bases separated the two germline ends. CDR3 in amino acids: CASGGQGGYEQYF. CDR3 nucleotide sequence: TGCGCCAGTGGCGGGCAGGGGGGATACGAGCAGTACTTC. Full variable domain (missing parts from reference TRBV5-1 and TRBJ2-7): KAGVTQTPRYLIKTRGQQVTLSCSPISGHRSVSWYQQTPGQGLQFLFEYFSETQRNKGNFPGRFSGRQFSNSRSEMNVSTLELGDSALYLCASGGQGGYEQYFGPGTRLTVT.

The chain combines TRBV28 with TRBJ1-1; D uncertain. Trimming cost V 7 bases and J 5 bases, with 17 bases left between them. The CDR3 has 14 amino acids. Germline CDR1 MDHEN, CDR2 SYDVKM. The CDR3 DNA reads as TGTGCCAGCATCGCCGTCCGGTCAAGGACTGAAGCTTTCTTT. This codes for CASIAVRSRTEAFF. The entire variable domain, with the rest obtained from reference TRBV28 and TRBJ1-1, is as follows: DVKVTQSSRYLVKRTGEKVFLECVQDMDHENMFWYRQDPGLGLRLIYFSYDVKMKEKGDIPEGYSVSREKKERFSLILESASTNQTSMYLCASIAVRSRTEAFFGQGTRLTVV.

The V and J genes are TRBV7-6 and TRBJ1-2; 7 bases fit TRBD1. Trimming took 4 bases from V and 3 from J; bases not matched to a gene: 2. Germline loops: CDR1 SGHVS, CDR2 FNYEAQ. This CDR3 is 13 amino acids long. CDR3 coding DNA: TGTGCCAGCAGCTCCGGACAGGACTATGGCTACACCTTC. Protein product: CASSSGQDYGYTF.

The chain carries TRBV9 and TRBJ1-1; tentatively, D is TRBD1 (6 bases). This CDR3 comprises 19 residues. Germline V CDR1 and CDR2: SGDLS, YYNGEE. Trimming stripped 3 bases from V and 5 bases from J, with 29 bases between. The CDR3 nucleotides are TGTGCCAGCAGCGAATATAAAAAGGCGGGGGCAAGGGATTGGACTGAAGCTTTCTTT. Its translation: CASSEYKKAGARDWTEAFF.

The CDR3 is CASRPLGQAYYGYTF. In DNA, the CDR3 is TGTGCCAGCAGACCGTTGGGACAGGCCTACTATGGCTACACCTTC. V usage is TRBV27 and J usage is TRBJ1-2, with 8 positions matching TRBD1. CDR1 MNHEY and CDR2 SMNVEV come from the germline V gene (reference sequence). The V gene end was trimmed by 6 bases and the J gene end by 3 bases; junction bases not matched to a gene: 9. This CDR3 has 15 amino acids.

In nucleotides, the CDR3 is TGTGCCAGCATCGGCGCGGACGATAGCAATCAGCCCCAGCATTTT. Amino acids: CASIGADDSNQPQHF. The chain employs TRBV6-5 and TRBJ1-5; no reliable D call. Germline-derived CDR1 and CDR2 are MNHEY and SVGAGI. The ends were cut back, 7 bases at V and 0 bases at J, with 13 bases in the middle. The CDR3 has 15 residues.

The chain uses TRBV7-8 and TRBJ1-3, with D uncertain. This CDR3 is 17 amino acids long. V was trimmed by 0 bases and J by 0 bases, leaving 12 bases between them. Germline lookup yields CDR1 SGHVS and CDR2 FQNEAQ. The CDR3 nucleotides are TGTGCCAGCAGCTTAGCGCGTATCGCGGGCTCTGGAAACACCATATATTTT. Translating it yields CASSLARIAGSGNTIYF.

V usage is TRBV5-1 and J usage is TRBJ2-7; D assignment may be TRBD1 or TRBD2 (6 bases each). V lost 4 bases and J 1 base, leaving 15 bases between the germline ends. The CDR3 totals 15 residues. Germline CDR1 and CDR2: SGHRS and YFSETQ. The chain's CDR3 is CASSARGQGSYEQYF. CDR3 coding DNA: TGCGCCAGCAGCGCCCGGGGGCAGGGGTCCTACGAGCAGTACTTC.

The chain has TRBV15 and TRBJ1-3, with a tentative D call TRBD1 (5 bases). Per germline, CDR1 LNHNV and CDR2 YYDKDF (reference sequence). Trimming stripped 3 bases from V and 0 bases from J, with 12 bases between. The CDR3 is 16 amino acids. CDR3 protein: CATSSPRQLSGNTIYF. The CDR3 DNA reads TGTGCCACCAGCAGCCCCCGACAGCTCTCTGGAAACACCATATATTTT. Using reference TRBV15 and TRBJ1-3 for the parts outside the CDR3, the full variable domain is DAMVIQNPRYQVTQFGKPVTLSCSQTLNHNVMYWYQQKSSQAPKLLFHYYDKDFNNEADTPDNFQSRRPNTSFCFLDIRSPGLGDTAMYLCATSSPRQLSGNTIYFGEGSWLTVV.

This chain's CDR3 is CASSQPGGPYNEQFF. The DNA for the CDR3 is TGTGCCAGCAGCCAACCGGGGGGGCCCTACAATGAGCAGTTCTTC. This chain joins TRBV13 and TRBJ2-1; 8 bases match TRBD2. The CDR3 is 15 amino acids. Germline loops: CDR1 PRHDT, CDR2 FYEKMQ (reference sequence). V trimming: 5 bases; J trimming: 2 bases; junction bases outside the gene matches: 5. Based on the CDR3 plus reference TRBV13 and TRBJ2-1, the full variable domain is AAGVIQSPRHLIKEKRETATLKCYPIPRHDTVYWYQQGPGQDPQFLISFYEKMQSDKGSIPDRFSAQQFSDYHSELNMSSLELGDSALYFCASSQPGGPYNEQFFGPGTRLTVL.

The rearrangement links TRBV13 to TRBJ1-1; the D is unclear. V dropped 6 bases and J dropped 0 bases, with 14 bases sitting between them. The CDR3 spans 15 residues. In germline, CDR1 is PRHDT, CDR2 FYEKMQ (reference sequence). The DNA for the CDR3 is TGTGCCAGCAGGCTAGCCGGGGAGATGAACACTGAAGCTTTCTTT. Amino acids: CASRLAGEMNTEAFF.

V is TRBV4-1 and J is TRBJ2-7; D gene unclear. The ends were cut back, 1 base at V and 1 base at J, with 8 bases in the middle. In germline, CDR1 is MGHRA, CDR2 YSYEKL. This CDR3 spans 14 amino acids. This chain's CDR3 is CASSQAYSSYEQYF. Written as DNA, the CDR3 is TGCGCCAGCAGCCAAGCATATAGTTCCTACGAGCAGTACTTC.

This chain joins TRBV5-6 and TRBJ2-7; 10 bases are a match to TRBD2. The V gene's germline CDR1 is SGHDT and CDR2 YYEEEE. V lost 4 bases to trimming and J lost 4 bases; unmatched junction nucleotides: 11. This CDR3 is 16 amino acids long. The CDR3 sequence: CASSPSPGTSAYEQYF. The CDR3, as DNA: TGTGCCAGCAGCCCCTCTCCCGGGACTAGCGCATACGAGCAGTACTTC.

J is TRBJ2-3 and V is TRBV13; 9 nucleotides align to TRBD2. This CDR3 has 15 amino acids. Germline values: CDR1 PRHDT, CDR2 FYEKMQ (reference sequence). The V gene end was trimmed by 5 bases and the J gene end by 1 base; junction bases not matched to a gene: 4. The chain's CDR3 is CASSMRTSGTDTQYF. In nucleotides, the CDR3 is TGTGCCAGCAGCATGAGGACTAGCGGCACAGATACGCAGTATTTT.

The rearrangement uses TRBV27 and TRBJ1-2; TRBD1 matches 9 bases. The V segment lost 4 bases and the J segment 4 bases; nucleotides outside the gene matches: 7. The CDR3 extends over 15 amino acids. Germline loops: CDR1 MNHEY, CDR2 SMNVEV (reference sequence). The CDR3 DNA sequence: TGTGCCAGCAGTTGGGGACAGGGAGACGGCTATGGCTACACCTTC. Amino acid sequence: CASSWGQGDGYGYTF.

CDR3 in DNA: TGTGCCAGCAGCGTGGGACGCGAGCAGTTCTTC. Its translation is CASSVGREQFF. The chain is built from TRBV9 and TRBJ2-1; possibly TRBD1 or TRBD2 for D (5 bases each). The CDR3 consists of 11 residues. Germline lookup yields CDR1 SGDLS and CDR2 YYNGEE. The ends were cut back, 2 bases at V and 10 bases at J, with 7 bases in the middle. The variable domain in full, completed from reference TRBV9 and TRBJ2-1, reads DSGVTQTPKHLITATGQRVTLRCSPRSGDLSVYWYQQSLDQGLQFLIQYYNGEERAKGNILERFSAQQFPDLHSELNLSSLELGDSALYFCASSVGREQFFGPGTRLTVL.

The gene calls are TRBV7-8 and TRBJ2-3; TRBD2 agrees at 13 bases. The germline gives CDR1 SGHVS, CDR2 FQNEAQ. Trimming took 5 bases from V and 2 from J; bases not matched to a gene: 16. This CDR3 comprises 20 residues. In DNA form, the CDR3 reads TGTGCCAGCAGCCCAAGACTAGCGGGGGGACGGGTACCCCCCACAGATACGCAGTATTTT. Translated, it gives CASSPRLAGGRVPPTDTQYF.

This clone was seen just once. The chain links TRBV19 to TRBJ1-6; D is possibly TRBD1 (6 bases). Germline-derived CDR1 and CDR2 are LNHDA and SQIVND (reference sequence). V was shortened by 7 bases and J by 7 bases, with 14 bases between the two germline ends. The CDR3 runs 14 residues. CDR3 loop: CASTLQGRNSPLHF. The CDR3 DNA sequence: TGTGCCAGTACGCTACAGGGACGGAATTCACCCCTCCACTTT. Variable domain in full (rest from reference TRBV19 and TRBJ1-6): DGGITQSPKYLFRKEGQNVTLSCEQNLNHDAMYWYRQDPGQGLRLIYYSQIVNDFQKGDIAEGYSVSREKKESFPLTVTSAQKNPTAFYLCASTLQGRNSPLHFGNGTRLTVT.